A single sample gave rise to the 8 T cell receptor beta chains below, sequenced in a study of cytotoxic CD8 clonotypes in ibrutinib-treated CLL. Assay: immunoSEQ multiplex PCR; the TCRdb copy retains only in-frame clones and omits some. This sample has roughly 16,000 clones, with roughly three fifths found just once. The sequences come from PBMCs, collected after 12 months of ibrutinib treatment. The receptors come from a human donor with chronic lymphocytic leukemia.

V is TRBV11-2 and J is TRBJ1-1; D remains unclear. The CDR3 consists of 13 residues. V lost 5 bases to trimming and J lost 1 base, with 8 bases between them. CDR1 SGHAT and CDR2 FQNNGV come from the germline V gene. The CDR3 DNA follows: TGTGCCAGCAGCCTATTCCAGAACACTGAAGCTTTCTTT. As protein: CASSLFQNTEAFF.

CDR3 loop: CASTVQGYEQYF. Written as DNA, the CDR3 is TGTGCCAGCACGGTACAGGGCTACGAGCAGTACTTC. V is TRBV2 and J is TRBJ2-7, with D tentatively TRBD1 (6 bases). With 7 bases removed from V and 3 bases from J, the gap between germline ends came to 10 bases. In germline, CDR1 is SNHLY, CDR2 FYNNEI. The CDR3 is 12 amino acids.

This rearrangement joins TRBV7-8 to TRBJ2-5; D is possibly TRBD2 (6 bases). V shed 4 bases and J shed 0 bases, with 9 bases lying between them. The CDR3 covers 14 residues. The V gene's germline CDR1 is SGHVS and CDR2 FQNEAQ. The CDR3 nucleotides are TGTGCCAGCAGCTCCCGGGGGAACCAAGAGACCCAGTACTTC. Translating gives CASSSRGNQETQYF.

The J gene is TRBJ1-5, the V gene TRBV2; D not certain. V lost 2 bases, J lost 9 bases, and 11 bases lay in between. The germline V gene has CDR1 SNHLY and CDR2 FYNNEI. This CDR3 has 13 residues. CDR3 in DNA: TGTGCCAGCAGTGAAAATCAGAGTCGGCCCCAGCATTTT. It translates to CASSENQSRPQHF.

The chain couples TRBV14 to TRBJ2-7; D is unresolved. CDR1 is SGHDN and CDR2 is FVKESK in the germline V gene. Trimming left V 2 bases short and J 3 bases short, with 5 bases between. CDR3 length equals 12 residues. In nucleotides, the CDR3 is TGTGCCAGCAGCCAAAGCCGCTACGAGCAGTACTTC. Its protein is CASSQSRYEQYF.

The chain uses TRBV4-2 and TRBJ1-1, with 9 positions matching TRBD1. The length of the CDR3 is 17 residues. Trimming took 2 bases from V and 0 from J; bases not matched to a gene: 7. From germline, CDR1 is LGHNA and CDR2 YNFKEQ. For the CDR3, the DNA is TGTGCCAGCAGCCAACCTCCGGGACAGGGCATGAACACTGAAGCTTTCTTT. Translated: CASSQPPGQGMNTEAFF.

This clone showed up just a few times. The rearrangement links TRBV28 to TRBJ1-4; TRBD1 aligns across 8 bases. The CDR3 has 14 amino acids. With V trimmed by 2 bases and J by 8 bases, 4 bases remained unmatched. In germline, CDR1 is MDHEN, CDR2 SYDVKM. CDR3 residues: CASSLPRTGEKLFF. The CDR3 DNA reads TGTGCCAGCAGTTTACCGCGGACAGGGGAAAAACTGTTTTTT.

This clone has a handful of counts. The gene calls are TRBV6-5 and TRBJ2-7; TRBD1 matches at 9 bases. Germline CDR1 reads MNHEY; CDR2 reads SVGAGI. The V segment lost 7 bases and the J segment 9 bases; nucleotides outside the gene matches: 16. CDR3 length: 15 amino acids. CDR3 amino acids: CASTPLRDRDQGQYF. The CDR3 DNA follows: TGTGCCAGCACCCCTTTGCGGGACAGGGATCAAGGGCAGTACTTC.